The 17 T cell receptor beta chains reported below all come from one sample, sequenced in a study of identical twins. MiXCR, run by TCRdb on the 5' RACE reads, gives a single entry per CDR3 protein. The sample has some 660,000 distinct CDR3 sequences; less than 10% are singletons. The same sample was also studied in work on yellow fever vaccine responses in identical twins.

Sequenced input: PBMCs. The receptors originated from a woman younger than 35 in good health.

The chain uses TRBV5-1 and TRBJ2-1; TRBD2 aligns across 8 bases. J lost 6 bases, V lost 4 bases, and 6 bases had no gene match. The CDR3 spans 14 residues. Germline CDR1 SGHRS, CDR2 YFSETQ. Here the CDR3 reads CASSEPGLGNEQFF. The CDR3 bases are TGCGCCAGCAGCGAACCGGGACTAGGCAATGAGCAGTTCTTC.

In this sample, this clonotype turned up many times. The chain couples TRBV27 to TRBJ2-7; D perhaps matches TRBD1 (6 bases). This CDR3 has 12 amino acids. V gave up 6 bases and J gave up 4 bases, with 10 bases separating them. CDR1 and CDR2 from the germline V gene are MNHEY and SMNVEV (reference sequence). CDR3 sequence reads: CASSSTGYEQYF. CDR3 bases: TGTGCCAGCAGCTCGACAGGTTACGAGCAGTACTTC.

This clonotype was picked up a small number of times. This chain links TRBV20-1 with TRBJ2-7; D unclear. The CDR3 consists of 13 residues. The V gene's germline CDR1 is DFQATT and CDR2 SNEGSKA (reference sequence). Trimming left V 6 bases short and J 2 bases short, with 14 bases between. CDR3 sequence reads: CSASWMRPYEQYF. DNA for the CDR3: TGCAGTGCCTCGTGGATGCGCCCCTACGAGCAGTACTTC.

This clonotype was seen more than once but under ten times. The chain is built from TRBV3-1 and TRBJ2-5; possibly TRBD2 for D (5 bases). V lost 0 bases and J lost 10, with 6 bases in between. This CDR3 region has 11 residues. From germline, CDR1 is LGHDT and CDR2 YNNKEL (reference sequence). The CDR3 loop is CASSQDRDQYF. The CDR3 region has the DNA TGTGCCAGCAGCCAAGATCGGGACCAGTACTTC.

The CDR3: CASSGLVTGELFF. The CDR3 bases are TGTGCCAGCAGTGGGCTGGTCACCGGGGAGCTGTTTTTT. The chain has TRBV25-1 and TRBJ2-2; D is unresolved. V lost 4 bases, J lost 4 bases, and 7 bases lay in between. The V gene's germline CDR1 is MGHDK and CDR2 SYGVNS. This CDR3 region has 13 residues.

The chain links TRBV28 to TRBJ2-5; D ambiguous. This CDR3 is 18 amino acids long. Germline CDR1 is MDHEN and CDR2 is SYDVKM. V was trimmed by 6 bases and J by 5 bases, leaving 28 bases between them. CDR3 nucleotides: TGTGCCAGCAGCTTCCGACTTCCTGGGAAAATTTTGTATGAGACCCAGTACTTC. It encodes CASSFRLPGKILYETQYF.

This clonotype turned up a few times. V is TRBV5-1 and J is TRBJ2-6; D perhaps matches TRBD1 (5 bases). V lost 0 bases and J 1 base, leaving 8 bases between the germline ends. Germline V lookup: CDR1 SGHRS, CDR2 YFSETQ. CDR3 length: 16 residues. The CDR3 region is CASSLEGASGANVLTF. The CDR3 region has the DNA TGCGCCAGCAGCTTGGAAGGGGCTTCTGGGGCCAACGTCCTGACTTTC.

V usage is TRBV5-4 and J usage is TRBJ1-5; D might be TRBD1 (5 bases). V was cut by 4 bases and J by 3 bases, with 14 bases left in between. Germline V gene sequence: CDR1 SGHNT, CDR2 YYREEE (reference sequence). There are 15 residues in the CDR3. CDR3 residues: CASSPEPGNNQPQHF. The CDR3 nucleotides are TGTGCCAGCAGCCCCGAGCCAGGGAACAATCAGCCCCAGCATTTT. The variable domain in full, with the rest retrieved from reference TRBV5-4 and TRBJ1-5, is ETGVTQSPTHLIKTRGQQVTLRCSSQSGHNTVSWYQQALGQGPQFIFQYYREEENGRGNFPPRFSGLQFPNYSSELNVNALELDDSALYLCASSPEPGNNQPQHFGDGTRLSIL.

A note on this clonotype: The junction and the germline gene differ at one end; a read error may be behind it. As DNA, the CDR3 is TGCGCCAGCACTTGGACAGGGGCCGGGTACGAGCACTACTTC. Encoded protein: CASTWTGAGYEHYF. V usage is TRBV10-2 and J usage is TRBJ2-7, with TRBD1 matching over 9 bases. Germline CDR1 is WSHSY and CDR2 is SAAADI. The CDR3 sequence is 14 residues long.

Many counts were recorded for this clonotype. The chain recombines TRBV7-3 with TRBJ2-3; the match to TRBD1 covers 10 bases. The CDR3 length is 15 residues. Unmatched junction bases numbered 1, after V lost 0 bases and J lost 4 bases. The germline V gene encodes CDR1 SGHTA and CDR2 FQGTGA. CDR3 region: CASSLTGTGADTQYF. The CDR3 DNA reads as TGTGCCAGCAGCTTAACCGGGACAGGGGCAGATACGCAGTATTTT.

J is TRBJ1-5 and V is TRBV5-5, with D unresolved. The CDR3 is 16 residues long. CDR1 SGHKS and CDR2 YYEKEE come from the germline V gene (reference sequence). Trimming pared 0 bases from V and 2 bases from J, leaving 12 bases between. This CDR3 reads CASSLAVLSGNQPQHF. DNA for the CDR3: TGTGCCAGCAGCTTGGCGGTGTTATCGGGCAATCAGCCCCAGCATTTT.

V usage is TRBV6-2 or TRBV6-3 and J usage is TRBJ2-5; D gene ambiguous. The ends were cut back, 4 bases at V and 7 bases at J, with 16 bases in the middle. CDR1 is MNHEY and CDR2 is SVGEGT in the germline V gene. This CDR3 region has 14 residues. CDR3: CASSLAPGEGTQYF. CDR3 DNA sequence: TGTGCCAGCAGTTTGGCCCCCGGCGAAGGGACCCAGTACTTC.

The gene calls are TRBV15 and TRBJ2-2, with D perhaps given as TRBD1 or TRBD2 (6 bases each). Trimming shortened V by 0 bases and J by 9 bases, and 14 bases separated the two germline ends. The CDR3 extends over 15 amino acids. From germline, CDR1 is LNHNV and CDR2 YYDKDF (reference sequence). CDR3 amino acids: CATSRDPGADRELFF. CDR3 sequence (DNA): TGTGCCACCAGCAGAGATCCGGGGGCCGACAGGGAGCTGTTTTTT.

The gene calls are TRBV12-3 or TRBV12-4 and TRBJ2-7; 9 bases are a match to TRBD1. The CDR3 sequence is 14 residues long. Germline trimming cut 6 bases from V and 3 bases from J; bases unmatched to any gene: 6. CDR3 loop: CASRDGQGFYEQYF. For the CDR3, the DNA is TGTGCCAGCAGAGACGGACAGGGGTTCTACGAGCAGTACTTC.

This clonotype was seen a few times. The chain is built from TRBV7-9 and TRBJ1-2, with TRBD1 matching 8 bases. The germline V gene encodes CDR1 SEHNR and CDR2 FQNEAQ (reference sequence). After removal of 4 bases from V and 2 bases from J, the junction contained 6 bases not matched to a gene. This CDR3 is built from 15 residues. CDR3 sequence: CASSSPGGANYGYTF. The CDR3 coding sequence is TGTGCCAGCAGCTCCCCAGGGGGCGCAAACTATGGCTACACCTTC.

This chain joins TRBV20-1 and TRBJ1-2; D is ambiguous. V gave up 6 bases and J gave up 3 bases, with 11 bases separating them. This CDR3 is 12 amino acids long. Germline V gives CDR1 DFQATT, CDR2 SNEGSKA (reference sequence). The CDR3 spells CSARTPDYGYTF. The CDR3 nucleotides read TGCAGTGCGAGGACCCCAGACTATGGCTACACCTTC.

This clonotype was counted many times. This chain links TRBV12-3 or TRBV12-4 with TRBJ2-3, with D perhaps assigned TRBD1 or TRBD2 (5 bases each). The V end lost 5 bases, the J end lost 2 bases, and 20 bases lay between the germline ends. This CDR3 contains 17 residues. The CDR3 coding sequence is TGTGCCAGCAGTCCGTCTGAGTGGTTGGGGGTCACAGATACGCAGTATTTT. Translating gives CASSPSEWLGVTDTQYF.